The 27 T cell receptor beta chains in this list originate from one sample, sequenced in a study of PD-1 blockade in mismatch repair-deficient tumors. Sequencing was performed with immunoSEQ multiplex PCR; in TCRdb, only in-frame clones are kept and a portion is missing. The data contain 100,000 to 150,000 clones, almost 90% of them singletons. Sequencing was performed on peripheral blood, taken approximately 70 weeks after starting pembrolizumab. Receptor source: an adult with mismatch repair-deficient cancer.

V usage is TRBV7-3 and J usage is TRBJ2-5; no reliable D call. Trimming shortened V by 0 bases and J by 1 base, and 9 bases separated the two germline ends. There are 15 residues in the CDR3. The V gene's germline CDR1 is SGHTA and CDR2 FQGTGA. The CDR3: CASSLTGSFQETQYF. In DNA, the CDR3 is TGTGCCAGCAGCTTAACGGGGTCGTTCCAAGAGACCCAGTACTTC.

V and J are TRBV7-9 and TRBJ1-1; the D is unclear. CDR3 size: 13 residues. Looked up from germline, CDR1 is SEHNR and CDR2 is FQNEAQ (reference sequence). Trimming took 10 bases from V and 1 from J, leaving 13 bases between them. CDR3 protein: CANEDATNTEAFF. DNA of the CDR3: TGTGCCAACGAGGACGCTACGAACACTGAAGCTTTCTTT.

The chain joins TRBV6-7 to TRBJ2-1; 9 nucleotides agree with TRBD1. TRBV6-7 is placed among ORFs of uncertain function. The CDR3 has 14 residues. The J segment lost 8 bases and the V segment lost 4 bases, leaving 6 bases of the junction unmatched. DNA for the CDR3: TGTGCCAGCAGTTTCATGGACAGGGGCGATGAGCAGTTCTTC. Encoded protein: CASSFMDRGDEQFF.

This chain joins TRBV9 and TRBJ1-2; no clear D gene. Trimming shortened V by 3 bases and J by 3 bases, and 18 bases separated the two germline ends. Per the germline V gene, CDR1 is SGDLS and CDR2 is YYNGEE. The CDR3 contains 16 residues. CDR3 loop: CASSAPRRGTHYGYTF. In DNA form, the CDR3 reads TGTGCCAGCAGCGCCCCTCGGCGGGGAACCCACTATGGCTACACCTTC.

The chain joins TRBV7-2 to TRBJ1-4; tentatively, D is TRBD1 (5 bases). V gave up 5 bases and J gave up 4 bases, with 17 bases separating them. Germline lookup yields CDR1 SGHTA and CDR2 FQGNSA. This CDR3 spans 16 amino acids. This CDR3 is CASSRPYGAHNEKLFF. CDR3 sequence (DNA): TGTGCCAGCAGCCGCCCTTATGGGGCCCATAATGAAAAACTGTTTTTT.

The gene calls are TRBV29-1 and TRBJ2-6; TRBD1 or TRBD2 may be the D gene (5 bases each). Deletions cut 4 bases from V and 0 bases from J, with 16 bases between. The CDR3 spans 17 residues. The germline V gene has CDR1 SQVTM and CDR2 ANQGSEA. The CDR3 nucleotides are TGCAGCGTTGCGCTCGGACGGGGCCCCTCTGGGGCCAACGTCCTGACTTTC. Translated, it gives CSVALGRGPSGANVLTF.

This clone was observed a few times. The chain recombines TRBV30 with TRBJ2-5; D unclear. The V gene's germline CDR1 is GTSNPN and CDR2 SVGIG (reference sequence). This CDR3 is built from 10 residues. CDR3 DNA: TGTGCGTGGGAACAGGAGACCCAGTACTTC. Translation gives CAWEQETQYF.

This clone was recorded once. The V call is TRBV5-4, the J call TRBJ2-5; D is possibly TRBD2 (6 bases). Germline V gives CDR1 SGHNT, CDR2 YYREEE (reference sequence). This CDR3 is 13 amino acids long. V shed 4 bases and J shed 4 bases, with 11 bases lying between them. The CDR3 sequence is CASSPGLSETQYF. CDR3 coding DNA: TGTGCCAGCAGCCCGGGACTTTCAGAGACCCAGTACTTC. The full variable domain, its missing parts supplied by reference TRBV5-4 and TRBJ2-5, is ETGVTQSPTHLIKTRGQQVTLRCSSQSGHNTVSWYQQALGQGPQFIFQYYREEENGRGNFPPRFSGLQFPNYSSELNVNALELDDSALYLCASSPGLSETQYFGPGTRLLVL.

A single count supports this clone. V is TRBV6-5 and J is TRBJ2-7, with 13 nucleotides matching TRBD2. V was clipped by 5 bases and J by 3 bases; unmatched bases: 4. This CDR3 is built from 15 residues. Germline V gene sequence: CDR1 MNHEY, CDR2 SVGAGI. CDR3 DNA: TGTGCCAGCAGTCGTCGACTAGCGGGAGGCTACGAGCAGTACTTC. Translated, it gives CASSRRLAGGYEQYF.

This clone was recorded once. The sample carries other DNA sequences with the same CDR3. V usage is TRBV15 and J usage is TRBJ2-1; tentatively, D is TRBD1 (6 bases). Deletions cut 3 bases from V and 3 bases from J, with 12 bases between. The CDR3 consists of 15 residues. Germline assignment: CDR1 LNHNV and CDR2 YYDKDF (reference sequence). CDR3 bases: TGTGCCACCAGCAGCCTGGCAGGGGACTACAATGAGCAGTTCTTC. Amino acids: CATSSLAGDYNEQFF.

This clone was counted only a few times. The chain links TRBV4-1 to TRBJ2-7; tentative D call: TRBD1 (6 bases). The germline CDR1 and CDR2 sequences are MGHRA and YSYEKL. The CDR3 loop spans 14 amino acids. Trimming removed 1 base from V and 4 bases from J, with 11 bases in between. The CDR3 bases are TGCGCCAGCAGCCAAGGCCAGGGGCTTTACGAGCAGTACTTC. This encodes CASSQGQGLYEQYF.

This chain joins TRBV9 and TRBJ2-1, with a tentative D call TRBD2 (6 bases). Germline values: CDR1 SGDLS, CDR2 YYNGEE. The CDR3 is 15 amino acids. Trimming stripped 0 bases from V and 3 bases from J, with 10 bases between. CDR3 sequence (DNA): TGTGCCAGCAGCGTAGCGGGAGAGGTCTACAATGAGCAGTTCTTC. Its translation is CASSVAGEVYNEQFF.

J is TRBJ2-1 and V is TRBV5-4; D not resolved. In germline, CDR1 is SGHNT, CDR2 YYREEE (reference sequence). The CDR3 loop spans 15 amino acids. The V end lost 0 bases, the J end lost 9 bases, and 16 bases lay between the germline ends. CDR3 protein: CASSLVTLAAIEQFF. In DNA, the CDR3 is TGTGCCAGCAGCTTGGTTACACTGGCAGCAATTGAGCAGTTCTTC.

The CDR3 region has the DNA TGTGCCAGCAGCGAACTAGCGGGAGTTTTTGGCGAGCAGTTCTTC. Protein sequence: CASSELAGVFGEQFF. The rearrangement joins TRBV7-2 to TRBJ2-1; 11 positions match TRBD2. Germline trimming cut 5 bases from V and 10 bases from J; bases unmatched to any gene: 10. Germline V lookup: CDR1 SGHTA, CDR2 FQGNSA. CDR3 length: 15 amino acids.

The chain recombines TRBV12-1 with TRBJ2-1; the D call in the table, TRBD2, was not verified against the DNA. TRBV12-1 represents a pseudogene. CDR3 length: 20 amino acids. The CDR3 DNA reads TGTGCCAGCAGCTTTGATTTGGGACTAGCGGGAGGGGGTTGGTGGCTTGAGCAGTTCTTC. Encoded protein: CASSFDLGLAGGGWWLEQFF.

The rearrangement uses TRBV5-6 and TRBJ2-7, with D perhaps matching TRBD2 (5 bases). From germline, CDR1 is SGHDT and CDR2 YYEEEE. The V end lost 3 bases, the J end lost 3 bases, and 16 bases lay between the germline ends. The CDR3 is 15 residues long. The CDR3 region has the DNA TGTGCCAGCAGCTCGGGGAGACCCCCCCACTACGAGCAGTACTTC. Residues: CASSSGRPPHYEQYF.

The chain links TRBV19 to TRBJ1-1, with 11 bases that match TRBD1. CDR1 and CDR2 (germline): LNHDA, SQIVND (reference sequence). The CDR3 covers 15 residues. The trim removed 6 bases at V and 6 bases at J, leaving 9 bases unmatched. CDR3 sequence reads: CASRIRGQGDAEAFF. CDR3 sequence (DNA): TGTGCCAGTAGGATTAGGGGACAGGGGGACGCTGAAGCTTTCTTT.

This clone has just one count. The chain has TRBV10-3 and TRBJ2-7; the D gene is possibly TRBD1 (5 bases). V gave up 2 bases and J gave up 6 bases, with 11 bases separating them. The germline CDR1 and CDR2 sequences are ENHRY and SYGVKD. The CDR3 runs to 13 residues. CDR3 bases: TGTGCCATCAGTGAGATCCAGGGTTCCGAGCAGTACTTC. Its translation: CAISEIQGSEQYF.

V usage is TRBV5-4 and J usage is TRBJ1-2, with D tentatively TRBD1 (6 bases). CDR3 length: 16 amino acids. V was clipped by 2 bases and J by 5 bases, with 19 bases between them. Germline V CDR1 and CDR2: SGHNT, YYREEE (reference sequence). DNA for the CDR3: TGTGCCAGCAGCTTAGAAGGTGGCGGACAGACGTATGGCTACACCTTC. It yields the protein CASSLEGGGQTYGYTF. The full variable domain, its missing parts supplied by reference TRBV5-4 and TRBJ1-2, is ETGVTQSPTHLIKTRGQQVTLRCSSQSGHNTVSWYQQALGQGPQFIFQYYREEENGRGNFPPRFSGLQFPNYSSELNVNALELDDSALYLCASSLEGGGQTYGYTFGSGTRLTVV.

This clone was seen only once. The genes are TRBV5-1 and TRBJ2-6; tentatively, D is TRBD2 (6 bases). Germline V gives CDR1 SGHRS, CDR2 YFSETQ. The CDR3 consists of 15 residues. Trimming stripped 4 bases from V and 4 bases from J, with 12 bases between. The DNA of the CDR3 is TGCGCCAGCAGCATCGGGAGTTCCGGGGCCAACGTCCTGACTTTC. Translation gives CASSIGSSGANVLTF.

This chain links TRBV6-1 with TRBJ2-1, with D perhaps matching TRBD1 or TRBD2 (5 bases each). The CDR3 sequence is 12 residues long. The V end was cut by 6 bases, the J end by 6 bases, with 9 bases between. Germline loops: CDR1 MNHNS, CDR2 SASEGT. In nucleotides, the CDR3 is TGTGCCAGCAGCGTCGGGGCCAATGAGCAGTTCTTC. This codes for CASSVGANEQFF.

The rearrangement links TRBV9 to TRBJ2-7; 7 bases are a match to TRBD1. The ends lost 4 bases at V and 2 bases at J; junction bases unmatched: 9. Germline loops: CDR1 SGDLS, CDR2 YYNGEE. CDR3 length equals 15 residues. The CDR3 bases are TGTGCCAGCAGCCTCGGGACAGATTATACCTACGAGCAGTACTTC. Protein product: CASSLGTDYTYEQYF.

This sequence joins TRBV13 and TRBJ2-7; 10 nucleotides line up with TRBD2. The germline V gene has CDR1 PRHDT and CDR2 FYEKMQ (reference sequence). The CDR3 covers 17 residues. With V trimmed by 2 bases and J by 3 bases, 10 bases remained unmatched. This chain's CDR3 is CASSLRTSSGSHYEQYF. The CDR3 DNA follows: TGTGCCAGCAGCTTAAGGACCTCTAGCGGGAGTCACTACGAGCAGTACTTC.

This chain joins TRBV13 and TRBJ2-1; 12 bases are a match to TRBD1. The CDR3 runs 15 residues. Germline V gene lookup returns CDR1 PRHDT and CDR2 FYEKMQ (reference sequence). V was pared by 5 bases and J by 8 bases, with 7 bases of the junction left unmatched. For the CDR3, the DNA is TGTGCCAGCAGCCCGGGACAGGGGGCTCCGGATGAGCAGTTCTTC. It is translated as CASSPGQGAPDEQFF. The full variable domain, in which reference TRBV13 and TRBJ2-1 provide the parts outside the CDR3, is AAGVIQSPRHLIKEKRETATLKCYPIPRHDTVYWYQQGPGQDPQFLISFYEKMQSDKGSIPDRFSAQQFSDYHSELNMSSLELGDSALYFCASSPGQGAPDEQFFGPGTRLTVL.

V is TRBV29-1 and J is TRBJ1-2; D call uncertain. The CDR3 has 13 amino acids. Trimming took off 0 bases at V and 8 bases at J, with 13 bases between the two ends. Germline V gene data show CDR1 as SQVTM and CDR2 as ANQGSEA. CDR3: CSVEDGRSVGYTF. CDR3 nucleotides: TGCAGCGTTGAAGACGGCCGGTCGGTGGGCTACACCTTC. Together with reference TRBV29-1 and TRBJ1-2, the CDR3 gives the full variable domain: SAVISQKPSRDICQRGTSLTIQCQVDSQVTMMFWYRQQPGQSLTLIATANQGSEATYESGFVIDKFPISRPNLTFSTLTVSNMSPEDSSIYLCSVEDGRSVGYTFGSGTRLTVV.

CDR3 loop: CASSQPGRSLLSNQPQHF. In nucleotides, the CDR3 is TGTGCCAGCAGTCAACCGGGACGGAGTTTGCTTAGCAATCAGCCCCAGCATTTT. This rearrangement joins TRBV28 to TRBJ1-5; TRBD1 might be the D (5 bases). The germline V gene has CDR1 MDHEN and CDR2 SYDVKM. This CDR3 region has 18 residues. Trimming pared 5 bases from V and 0 bases from J, leaving 20 bases between.

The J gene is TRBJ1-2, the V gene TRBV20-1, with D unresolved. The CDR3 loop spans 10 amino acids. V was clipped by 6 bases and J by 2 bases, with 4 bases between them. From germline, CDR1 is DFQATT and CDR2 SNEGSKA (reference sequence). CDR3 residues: CSAVNYGYTF. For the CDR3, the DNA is TGCAGTGCAGTGAACTATGGCTACACCTTC.